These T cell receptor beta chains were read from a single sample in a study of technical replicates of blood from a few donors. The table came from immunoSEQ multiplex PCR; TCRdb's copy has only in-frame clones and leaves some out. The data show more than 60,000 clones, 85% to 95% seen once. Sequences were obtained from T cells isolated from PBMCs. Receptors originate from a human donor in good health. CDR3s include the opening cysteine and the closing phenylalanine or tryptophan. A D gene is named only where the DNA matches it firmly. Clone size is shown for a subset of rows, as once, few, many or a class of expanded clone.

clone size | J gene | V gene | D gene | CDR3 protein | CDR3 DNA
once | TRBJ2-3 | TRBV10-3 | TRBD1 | CAISDQRQGPDTQYF | TGTGCCATCAGTGACCAGAGACAGGGTCCAGATACGCAGTATTTT
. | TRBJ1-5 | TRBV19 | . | CASSITGGSNQPQHF | TGTGCCAGTAGTATTACGGGAGGGAGCAATCAGCCCCAGCATTTT
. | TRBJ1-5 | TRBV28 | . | CASSLIGSSGDQPQHF | TGTGCCAGCAGTTTAATCGGCAGTTCAGGGGATCAGCCCCAGCATTTT
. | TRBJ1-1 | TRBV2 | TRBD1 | CATGEQGARTEAFF | TGTGCCACCGGAGAACAGGGGGCTAGGACTGAAGCTTTCTTT
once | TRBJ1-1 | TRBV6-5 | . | CASSYEAGANGEAFF | TGTGCCAGCAGTTATGAGGCAGGGGCGAACGGTGAAGCTTTCTTT
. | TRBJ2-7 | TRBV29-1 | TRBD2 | CSAGGLAGYEQYF | TGCAGCGCCGGGGGGCTAGCGGGATACGAGCAGTACTTC
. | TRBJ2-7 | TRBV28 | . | CASSPNLGVTYEQYF | TGTGCCAGCAGTCCAAATTTAGGGGTAACCTACGAGCAGTACTTC
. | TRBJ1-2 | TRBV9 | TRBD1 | CASSVGTGLYGYTF | TGTGCCAGCAGCGTGGGGACAGGTCTCTATGGCTACACCTTC
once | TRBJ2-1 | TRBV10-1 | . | CASSESKSRGAPYNEQFF | TGCGCCAGCAGTGAGTCGAAGTCACGCGGAGCCCCCTACAATGAGCAGTTCTTC
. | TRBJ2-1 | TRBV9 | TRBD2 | CASSASGGETYNEQFF | TGTGCCAGCAGCGCCAGCGGGGGGGAAACCTACAATGAGCAGTTCTTC
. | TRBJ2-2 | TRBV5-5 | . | CASRPRGNTGELFF | TGTGCCAGCAGGCCCCGGGGGAACACCGGGGAGCTGTTTTTT
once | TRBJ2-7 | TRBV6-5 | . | CASSYLHEQYF | TGTGCCAGCAGTTATCTTCACGAGCAGTACTTC
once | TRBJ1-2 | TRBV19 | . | CASSTRSGEGLHGYTF | TGTGCCAGTAGTACAAGATCAGGGGAGGGCTTACATGGCTACACCTTC
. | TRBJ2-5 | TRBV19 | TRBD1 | CASSRQGALEETQYF | TGTGCCAGTAGTCGACAGGGGGCGCTAGAAGAGACCCAGTACTTC
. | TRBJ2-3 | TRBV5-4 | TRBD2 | CASSMGGGFSTDTQYF | TGTGCCAGCAGCATGGGGGGGGGATTCTCCACAGATACGCAGTATTTT
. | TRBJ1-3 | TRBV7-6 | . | CASSHTDNSGNTIYF | TGTGCCAGCAGTCACACGGACAACTCTGGAAACACCATATATTTT
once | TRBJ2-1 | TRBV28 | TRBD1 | CASIGVGGAYNEQFF | TGTGCCAGCATAGGTGTAGGGGGCGCCTACAATGAGCAGTTCTTC
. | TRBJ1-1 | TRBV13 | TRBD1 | CASSLDRTGDPEAFF | TGTGCCAGCAGCTTAGACCGGACAGGGGACCCTGAAGCTTTCTTT
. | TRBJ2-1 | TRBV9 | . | CASSVAMTEEQFF | TGTGCCAGCAGCGTAGCCATGACAGAGGAGCAGTTCTTC
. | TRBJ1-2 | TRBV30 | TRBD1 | CAWSRGQGAGGYTF | TGTGCCTGGAGCCGGGGACAGGGGGCCGGTGGCTACACCTTC
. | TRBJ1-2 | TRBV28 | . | CASRQQVHYGYTF | TGTGCCAGCAGACAACAGGTACACTATGGCTACACCTTC
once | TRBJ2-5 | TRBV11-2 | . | CASSFFEQETQYF | TGTGCCAGCAGCTTCTTCGAGCAAGAGACCCAGTACTTC
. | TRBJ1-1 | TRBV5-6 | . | CASSLEQNTEAFF | TGTGCCAGCAGCTTGGAGCAGAACACTGAAGCTTTCTTT
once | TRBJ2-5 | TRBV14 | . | CASSQGTYSGVEETQYF | TGTGCCAGCAGCCAAGGAACCTATAGCGGTGTTGAAGAGACCCAGTACTTC
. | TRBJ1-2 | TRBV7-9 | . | CASSLKTGRDGYTF | TGTGCCAGCAGCTTAAAGACAGGTCGAGATGGCTACACCTTC
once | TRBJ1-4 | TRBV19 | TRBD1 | CASRHQGGATNEKLFF | TGTGCCAGTAGGCATCAGGGGGGAGCAACTAATGAAAAACTGTTTTTT